Listed here is a single T cell receptor beta chain. Its antigen is not yet known. No base quality values were provided; no much bigger clone lies one nucleotide off. Blood RNA was extracted from unsorted whole blood using TRIzol reagent, and germline DNA was obtained with the DNeasy Blood & Tissue kit. At the time of sampling, the patients had chronic HBV infection and had not received any treatment. Approximately 3.9 milliliters of peripheral blood were collected into K2EDTA tubes before surgery. This sample stems from a study of tumor-infiltrating lymphocytes in primary liver carcinoma (dated by TCRdb to 2016 to 2017). Study-wide context: Surgical resection was performed in China between November 2015 and March 2016 on 5 or 6 patients with histopathologically diagnosed primary liver carcinoma. High reproducibility was observed for the technical replicate repertoires, with mean shared-clone rates roughly 0.87 and correlation coefficients above 0.95. Of the five patients (three men and two women, aged 30 to 69 years), four had hepatocellular carcinoma and one had combined HCC and intrahepatic cholangiocarcinoma. The tumors of the five patients were staged as T1-T3 N0M0, with maximum diameters ranging from roughly 4.2 to 11 cm. Samples yielded roughly 3.65 to 7.5 million productive TCRbeta reads; read depth did not differ significantly between tissue types. TCRbeta repertoire sequencing covered roughly 35 specimens from 5 patients: 25 or so tumor regions, 5 adjacent noncancerous liver tissues and 5 peripheral blood samples. The study combined TCRbeta repertoire sequencing, expression microarrays and whole-exome sequencing across five regions of each liver tumor, with adjacent normal tissue and blood.

Overall study results and their limits: Consistent with antigen-driven expansion, pairs of tumor regions showed higher repertoire overlap (mean roughly 36%) than either tumor-adjacent pairs (approximately 17%) or tumor-blood pairs (roughly 14%). Only the TCR beta chain was sequenced, so true repertoire diversity is likely underestimated because unpaired alpha chains were not captured. The study included only four or five patients, and the authors note findings should be validated in a larger study. Since the samples were bulk and unsorted, there was no way to compare CD4+ and CD8+ T cell repertoires. A significantly larger repertoire fraction was made up by the top 250 clones in tumors than in blood (p = 0.039).

TCRbeta-specific cDNA was reverse-transcribed from around 0.45 ug total RNA using a constant-region primer and ProtoScript II reverse transcriptase. Construction of the TCRbeta libraries relied on three nested rounds of multiplex PCR, following a slightly modified ARM-PCR procedure. Sample barcodes and Illumina adapters were attached in a final 25-cycle PCR using Deep VentR polymerase. Before sequencing, amplicons of 200-500 bp were purified from gel using a QIAquick gel extraction kit. An Illumina HiSeq 2500 was used to sequence the TCRbeta amplicons, generating 250-bp paired-end reads. In the source study's methods: Quality trimming of reads was performed with Trimmomatic v0.33, and paired reads were merged with FLASH v1.2.11 so that full CDR3 sequences could be recovered. V, D and J germline segments were assigned to the rearranged TCRbeta sequences by MiGEC v1.2.1b. Clonotype statistics and Shannon-Wiener diversity indices were computed with VDJtools v1.0.0. To reduce sampling bias, subsequent analyses other than the diversity analysis used only the 250 most abundant clonotypes in each sample. The public reads were quality trimmed at Q25 with fastp and then assembled into clones with MiXCR by TCRdb, keeping productive beta chains. Every entry covers one CDR3 protein and lists the most common genes and DNA from its rows. Clone size and V and J calls follow TCRdb, not the original study. The sample has 150,000 to 200,000 distinct CDR3 sequences on record, less than 75% of them singletons. Clones ranked in the top ten supply 5.5% to 9% of the sample.

The sequence came from a woman in her sixties or seventies with primary liver carcinoma and hepatitis B virus infection. Sequencing used peripheral blood.

The sequenced DNA: TGTGCCAGCAGTTCAGCCCAGGACAGGGGGAAGTTCTTC. This encodes CASSSAQDRGKFF. The V and J genes are TRBV12-3 or TRBV12-4 and TRBJ2-1, with TRBD1 matching 10 junction bases. At the junction V is shortened by 4 bases and J by 14 bases; bases outside the gene matches: 8. From its cysteine to its phenylalanine, the CDR3 spans 13 amino acids. Here the CDR3 DNA is all that survives: 39 bases in frame from base 1.